The rows below give T cell receptor beta chains drawn from one sample of a study of Graves' ophthalmopathy and Graves' hyperthyroidism. Via MiXCR, TCRdb re-called the multiplex PCR reads, giving one row per CDR3 protein. This table holds roughly 700,000 distinct CDR3 sequences, 40% found once. Source material: peripheral blood. Receptors originate from an adult man with Graves' ophthalmopathy. CDR3s include the opening cysteine and the closing phenylalanine or tryptophan. D genes are given only for firm matches. The size entry is marked missing in some rows and otherwise reads once, few, many or a size class.

many	TRBD2	TRBV10-3	TRBJ2-7	TGTGCCATCAGGGCTAGCGGGGGACCCTACGAGCAGTACTTC	CAIRASGGPYEQYF
once	NA	TRBV29-1	TRBJ1-5	TGCAGTGTTGAAGGGGGGGCGGGTTCCCAGCATTTT	CSVEGGAGSQHF
many	TRBD1	TRBV10-2	TRBJ2-2	TGCGCCAGCAGGGGACAGGGAGAAACCGGGGAGCTGTTTTTT	CASRGQGETGELFF
NA	TRBD1	TRBV10-3	TRBJ1-1	TGTGCCATCAGTGAGACGGACAGGGGTTTCACTGAAGCTTTCTTT	CAISETDRGFTEAFF
few	TRBD1	TRBV10-3	TRBJ2-7	TGTGCCAGCAGTGGAGGATTGGGGACAGTATACGACGAGCAGTACTTC	CASSGGLGTVYDEQYF
NA	TRBD1	TRBV7-6	TRBJ2-7	TGCGCCAGCAGTTTAGAGGCAGGGGGCAGTAGCGACGAGCAGTACTTC	CASSLEAGGSSDEQYF
many	NA	TRBV6-1	TRBJ1-4	TGTGCCAGCAGTACAGAAATTTCAAATGAAAAACTGTTTTTT	CASSTEISNEKLFF
many	NA	TRBV29-1	TRBJ1-2	TGCAGCGTTGACGGGGTAGGGGCCTATGGCTACACCTTC	CSVDGVGAYGYTF
NA	NA	TRBV25-1	TRBJ2-2	TGTGCCAGCAGCTTATCCTCGGGGAGCGAGTTAAACGGGGAGCTGTTTTTT	CASSLSSGSELNGELFF
many	TRBD1	TRBV10-3	TRBJ1-6	TGTGCCACCCTTACAGGGGACTATAATTCACCCCTCCACTTT	CATLTGDYNSPLHF
once	NA	TRBV10-3	TRBJ2-7	TGTGCCAGCAGTAGACAGAGAGACTACGAACAGTACTTC	CASSRQRDYEQYF
NA	NA	TRBV19	TRBJ1-5	TGTGCCAGTAGTACACAGGGCGGGGTTGACAATCAGCCCCAGCATTTT	CASSTQGGVDNQPQHF
many	NA	TRBV10-3	TRBJ1-1	TGTGCCATCAGGTTAGAGACAGACACTGAAGCTTTCTTT	CAIRLETDTEAFF
many	NA	TRBV10-3	TRBJ1-2	TGTGCCATCAGTGAGGAGGGCCAGGGTTCCTCCGGTACCTTC	CAISEEGQGSSGTF
once	NA	TRBV25-1	TRBJ2-6	TGTGCCAGCAGCTTACCCAGGATTTTTTCTGGGGCCAACGTCCTGACTTTC	CASSLPRIFSGANVLTF
NA	NA	TRBV19	TRBJ1-1	TGTGCCAGTAGTATAAAGCAGTTGAACACTGAAGCTTTCTTT	CASSIKQLNTEAFF
once	TRBD2	TRBV29-1	TRBJ2-3	TGCAGCGTCGGATGGTTAGCGGGGGCAGATACGCAGTATTTT	CSVGWLAGADTQYF
few	NA	TRBV6-6	TRBJ2-5	TGTGCCAGCAGCTCCAATCCCCGGGACTTCCACTTC	CASSSNPRDFHF
NA	NA	TRBV20-1	TRBJ2-7	TGCAGTGCTAGGGTTCGGGTGGGGCCTTCCTACGAGCAGTACTTC	CSARVRVGPSYEQYF
NA	NA	TRBV11-3	TRBJ2-6	TGTGCCAGCAGCCGACGCTCTGGGGCCAACGTCCTGACTTTC	CASSRRSGANVLTF
NA	NA	TRBV10-3	TRBJ2-2	TGTGCCAGCAACAAAGGGACGTCGAACACCGGGGAGCTGTTTTTT	CASNKGTSNTGELFF
many	NA	TRBV9	TRBJ1-3	TGTGCCAGCAGCTCAGGGAGAGGAAACACCATATATTTT	CASSSGRGNTIYF
NA	NA	TRBV25-1	TRBJ2-7	TGTGCCAGCAGTGCTCCGAGGTCCTCCTACGAGCAGTACTTC	CASSAPRSSYEQYF
NA	TRBD1	TRBV2	TRBJ2-7	TGTGCCAGCAGTACGACAGGGGGAAGGCTCGAGCAGTACTTC	CASSTTGGRLEQYF
few	NA	TRBV7-9	TRBJ1-2	TGTGCCAGCAGCTTAAACCAGGGGAATGGCTACACCTTC	CASSLNQGNGYTF
NA	NA	TRBV7-3	TRBJ1-1	TGTGCCAGCAGCTTAATTATTAATCAGGGGCTACGAACGGGTACTGAAGCTTTCTTT	CASSLIINQGLRTGTEAFF
few	TRBD1	TRBV11-1	TRBJ1-6	TGTGCCAGCAGCTCACAGGGGGGTTCACCCCTCCACTTT	CASSSQGGSPLHF
NA	TRBD2	TRBV7-3	TRBJ2-5	TGTGCCAGCAGCCCCTGGAGCTCGGGAGGTTTCGAGACCCAGTACTTC	CASSPWSSGGFETQYF
many	NA	TRBV7-9	TRBJ2-7	TGTGCCAGCAGGGGGGATTCCTACGAGCAGTACTTC	CASRGDSYEQYF
many	NA	TRBV29-1	TRBJ1-2	TGCAGCGTTGGAGACTATAACTATGGCTACACCTTC	CSVGDYNYGYTF
many	NA	TRBV2	TRBJ1-6	TGTGCCAGCAGTGAAAGGCGGGGAAATTCACCCCTCCACTTT	CASSERRGNSPLHF
few	NA	TRBV12-3/TRBV12-4	TRBJ1-4	TGTGCCAGCAGTTTTGGACTAACTAATGAAAAACTGTTTTTT	CASSFGLTNEKLFF
NA	TRBD1	TRBV15	TRBJ2-5	TGTGCCACCAGCAGTGCTAGACCGTCCCGGGACAGGGCGGAGACCCAGTACTTC	CATSSARPSRDRAETQYF
NA	TRBD1	TRBV7-9	TRBJ2-7	TGTGCCTGCAGCCCTGGGGCAGGGGGCCCTTCGGTTCTGGACTTC	CACSPGAGGPSVLDF
many	NA	TRBV12-3/TRBV12-4	TRBJ1-2	TGTGCCAGCACCCCAGGACAGTTTGGCTACACCTTC	CASTPGQFGYTF
NA	TRBD1	TRBV29-1	TRBJ2-7	TGCAGCGTTGAAGATCCTGGACAGGGGGCGGTCTACGAGCAGTACTTC	CSVEDPGQGAVYEQYF
few	NA	TRBV7-2	TRBJ2-7	TGCGCCAGCAGCCAAGATTCGGCGGGGGAGCAGTACTTC	CASSQDSAGEQYF
many	NA	TRBV7-2	TRBJ1-1	TGTGCCAGCAGCTTACTTCCCGGCACTGAAGCTTTCTTT	CASSLLPGTEAFF